This entry describes one T cell receptor (beta chain). Its antigen is as yet unknown. These data are taken from a study of beta chain features in type 1 diabetes. Study-wide points: All four CD4+ subsets from Type 1 diabetes patients carried moderately but significantly shorter TCRB CDR3s. The naive, central memory and Treg TCRB repertoires looked more alike in patients than they did in healthy donors.

This CDR3 has 14 residues. J was trimmed by 3 bases and V by 5 bases; bases with no gene match: 6. Germline-derived CDR1 and CDR2 are SQVTM and ANQGSEA. The investigators reverse transcribed all of the isolated RNA, so they sequenced expressed TCRB transcripts. Using immunoSEQ multiplex PCR, the repertoire was profiled, and TCRdb retains in-frame clones only, with some absent. The sample contains about 260,000 clones, roughly a quarter of which appear only once. The chain combines TRBV29-1 with TRBJ2-3; TRBD2 agrees at 9 bases. Sequencing was performed on naive CD4+ T cells from blood. This receptor was identified in a woman between 25 and 40 years old with type 1 diabetes. The CDR3 spells CSVPGLASTDTQYF. The DNA for the CDR3 is TGCAGCGTTCCCGGACTAGCGTCGACAGATACGCAGTATTTT.